The rows below give T cell receptor beta chains drawn from one sample of a study of blood T cell repertoires in COVID-19. The method was immunoSEQ multiplex PCR; TCRdb's version includes in-frame clones alone and lacks a portion of them. This sample has 300,000 or so clones, with roughly nine tenths found just once. Sequencing input: peripheral blood. These receptors originate from a man aged 18 to 29 who had recovered from COVID-19. The CDR3 runs from the conserved cysteine through the conserved F or W. D genes are given only for firm matches. Only part of the rows carry a size: once, few, many, or a class if the clone is expanded.

NA	NA	TRBV15	TRBJ2-5	TGTGCCACCAGCAGGTTCGGGGAGACCCAGTACTTC	CATSRFGETQYF
NA	TRBD1	TRBV4-1	TRBJ2-1	TGCGCCAGCAGCCAAGCTCCGGGACAGGGGGCCGTCAATGAGCAGTTCTTC	CASSQAPGQGAVNEQFF
NA	NA	TRBV7-9	TRBJ1-6	TGTGCCAGCAGCTTATTGGGAGAGGGCTATAATTCACCCCTCCACTTT	CASSLLGEGYNSPLHF
NA	TRBD1	TRBV29-1	TRBJ2-2	TGCAGCGTTGAAGACACAGACCGGGGACAGGGCTTTTTGGGGGAGCTGTTTTTT	CSVEDTDRGQGFLGELFF
NA	NA	TRBV19	TRBJ1-1	TGTGCCAGTACCCAGGGGACTGAAGCTTTCTTT	CASTQGTEAFF
once	TRBD1	TRBV10-1	TRBJ2-7	TGCGCCAGCTCCTCCGGGACAGGGGGCTACGAGCAGTACTTC	CASSSGTGGYEQYF
NA	TRBD2	TRBV15	TRBJ2-3	TGTGCCACCAGCAGAGATAAGCGGGAGGGTGGCACAGATACGCAGTATTTT	CATSRDKREGGTDTQYF
NA	NA	TRBV18	TRBJ1-6	TGTGCCAGCTCGACCGGAGGCAGGGGTGGGTCACCCCTCCACTTT	CASSTGGRGGSPLHF
NA	NA	TRBV7-2	TRBJ2-7	TGTGCCAGCAGCTCCCAGACAGGAGATTACGAGCAGTACTTC	CASSSQTGDYEQYF
few	TRBD2	TRBV27	TRBJ2-2	TGTGCCAGCAGTTCTAGCGGGGGCGCCGCCGGGGAGCTGTTTTTT	CASSSSGGAAGELFF
NA	NA	TRBV19	TRBJ1-1	TGTGCCAGTAGTATGGCCCGGAACACTGAAGCTTTCTTT	CASSMARNTEAFF
NA	TRBD2	TRBV11-3	TRBJ2-3	TGTGCCAGCAGCTTACGGCGGGAGGGGCGCACAGATACGCAGTATTTT	CASSLRREGRTDTQYF
NA	NA	TRBV5-5	TRBJ2-5	TGTGCCAGCAGCCCCGGTTCCCAAGAGACCCAGTACTTC	CASSPGSQETQYF
NA	NA	TRBV12-3/TRBV12-4	TRBJ2-7	TGTGCCAGCAGCCCCCGGGGGTACGAGCAGTACTTC	CASSPRGYEQYF
NA	TRBD2	TRBV7-9	TRBJ2-7	TGTGCCAGCAGCTTATTGCCTAGCGGGAGCTACGAGCAGTACTTC	CASSLLPSGSYEQYF
NA	NA	TRBV12-3/TRBV12-4	TRBJ1-2	TGTGCCAGCGGAGGGACGGCTAACTATGGCTACACCTTC	CASGGTANYGYTF
NA	TRBD1	TRBV27	TRBJ1-5	TGTGCCAGCAGTTGGGACAGCCACAATCAGCCCCAGCATTTT	CASSWDSHNQPQHF
once	TRBD2	TRBV7-2	TRBJ2-1	TGTGCCAGCAGCCAAATTTCCGGGACTAGCGGGGCCTATGAGCAGTTCTTC	CASSQISGTSGAYEQFF
NA	NA	TRBV4-3	TRBJ1-3	TGCGCCAGCAGCCAAGATTACCCCCGGAACACCATATATTTT	CASSQDYPRNTIYF
NA	NA	TRBV2	TRBJ1-1	TGTGCCAGTAAAGACTATGAAGCTTTCTTT	CASKDYEAFF
NA	NA	TRBV4-1	TRBJ1-5	TGCGCCAGCAGCCAAGATGTTGCAGGGCTCCGGCAGCCCCAGCATTTT	CASSQDVAGLRQPQHF
NA	NA	TRBV7-2	TRBJ1-1	TGTGCCAGCAGCCCCCCCCAGGGGAAAGCTTTCTTT	CASSPPQGKAFF
NA	NA	TRBV5-5	TRBJ2-1	TGTGCCAGCAGCTTGGAGGGACTTTCAACGTACAATGAGCAGTTCTTC	CASSLEGLSTYNEQFF
NA	TRBD1	TRBV30	TRBJ2-7	TGTGCCTGGAACGACAGGGTGACCTCCTACGAGCAGTACTTC	CAWNDRVTSYEQYF
once	TRBD2	TRBV2	TRBJ2-3	TGTGCCAGCAGGGCGGGGGGTTTAACAGATACGCAGTATTTT	CASRAGGLTDTQYF
NA	NA	TRBV6-5	TRBJ2-5	TGTGCCAGCAGTTACAATCAGGGGCGAGAGACCCAGTACTTC	CASSYNQGRETQYF
NA	TRBD2	TRBV27	TRBJ2-1	TGTGCCAGCAGTTCCGCCCGGACTAGCGGAAACTACAATGAGCAGTTCTTC	CASSSARTSGNYNEQFF
NA	NA	TRBV18	TRBJ2-7	TGTGCCAGCTCAGGAGGGGATGCCTTCTCCTTCTACGAGCAGTACTTC	CASSGGDAFSFYEQYF
NA	TRBD1	TRBV4-3	TRBJ1-1	TGCGCCAGCAGCCAAGAACAGGGGTACACTGAAGCTTTCTTT	CASSQEQGYTEAFF
few	TRBD1	TRBV18	TRBJ1-2	TGTGCCAGCTCACCAGGGACAGACCAACACTATGGCTACACCTTC	CASSPGTDQHYGYTF
NA	TRBD1	TRBV6-5	TRBJ1-2	TGTGCCAGCAGCCGGACAGGGCTGGGAGGTGGCTACACCTTC	CASSRTGLGGGYTF
NA	TRBD2	TRBV5-6	TRBJ2-1	TGTGCCAGCAGCCAACTTACTAGCGGGGGGGCCTATGAGCAGTTCTTC	CASSQLTSGGAYEQFF
NA	NA	TRBV29-1	TRBJ1-5	TGCAGCGTTCCTTTGACACAGAGCAATCAGCCCCAGCATTTT	CSVPLTQSNQPQHF
NA	NA	TRBV9	TRBJ1-4	TGTGCCAGCAGCGGCCCGGGTCTTAATGAAAAACTGTTTTTT	CASSGPGLNEKLFF
once	TRBD2	TRBV5-4	TRBJ2-1	TGTGCCAGCAGCTTGGGACTAGCGGATTACAATGAGCAGTTCTTC	CASSLGLADYNEQFF
NA	TRBD1	TRBV9	TRBJ1-2	TGTGCCAGCAGCGCGCCGGGACAGGGGGCGCCTAACTATGGCTACACCTTC	CASSAPGQGAPNYGYTF
NA	TRBD2	TRBV4-3	TRBJ2-1	TGCGCCAGCAGCCAAGATGGGGCCGGGACTAGCGGGCTCAATGAGCAGTTCTTC	CASSQDGAGTSGLNEQFF
NA	TRBD1	TRBV6-5	TRBJ1-1	TGTGCCAGCATTCAACAGGGGTCCCCTGAAGCTTTCTTT	CASIQQGSPEAFF
NA	NA	TRBV7-3	TRBJ1-4	TGTGCCAGCAGCTCGAGTCCTGATGAAAAACTGTTTTTT	CASSSSPDEKLFF
NA	TRBD1	TRBV10-1	TRBJ2-1	TGCGCCAGCAGTGAGTCAACAGGGGCCAACTACAATGAGCAGTTCTTC	CASSESTGANYNEQFF
NA	NA	TRBV15	TRBJ2-7	TGTGCCACCAGCAGAGATGGGGGGTTCTACGAGCAGTACTTC	CATSRDGGFYEQYF
NA	NA	TRBV6-5	TRBJ1-2	TGTGCCAGCAGTTACTCGTTTTCAGGAAGAAACTATGGCTACACCTTC	CASSYSFSGRNYGYTF
NA	NA	TRBV7-2	TRBJ2-7	TGTGCCAGCAGCCCGAGGGCCTCTGCCTACGAGCAGTACTTC	CASSPRASAYEQYF